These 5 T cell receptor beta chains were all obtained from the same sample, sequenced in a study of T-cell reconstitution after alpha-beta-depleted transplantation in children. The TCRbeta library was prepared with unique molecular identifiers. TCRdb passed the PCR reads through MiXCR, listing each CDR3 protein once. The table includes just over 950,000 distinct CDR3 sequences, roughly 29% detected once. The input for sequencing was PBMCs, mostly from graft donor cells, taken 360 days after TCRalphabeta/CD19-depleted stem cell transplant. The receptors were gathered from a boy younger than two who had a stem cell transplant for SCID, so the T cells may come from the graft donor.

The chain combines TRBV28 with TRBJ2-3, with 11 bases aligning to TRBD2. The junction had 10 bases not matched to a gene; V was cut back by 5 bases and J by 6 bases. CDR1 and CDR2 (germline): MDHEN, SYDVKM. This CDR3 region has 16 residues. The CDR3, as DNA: TGTGCCAGCAGTCTCCTCACTAGCGGGGGTCGGGATACGCAGTATTTT. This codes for CASSLLTSGGRDTQYF.

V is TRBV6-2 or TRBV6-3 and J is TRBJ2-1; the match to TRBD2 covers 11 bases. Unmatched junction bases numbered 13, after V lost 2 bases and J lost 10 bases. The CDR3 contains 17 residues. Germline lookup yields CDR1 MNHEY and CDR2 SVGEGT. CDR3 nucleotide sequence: TGTGCCAGCAGTTACAAAGGGAGGGGACTAGCGGACCTAGAGCAGTTCTTC. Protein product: CASSYKGRGLADLEQFF.

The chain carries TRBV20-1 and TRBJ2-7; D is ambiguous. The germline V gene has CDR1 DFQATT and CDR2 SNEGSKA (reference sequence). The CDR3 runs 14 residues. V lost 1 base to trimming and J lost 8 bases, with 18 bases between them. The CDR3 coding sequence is TGCAGTGCTAGAGGGTCGCCCCCCTCTACACAGCAGTACTTC. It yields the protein CSARGSPPSTQQYF.

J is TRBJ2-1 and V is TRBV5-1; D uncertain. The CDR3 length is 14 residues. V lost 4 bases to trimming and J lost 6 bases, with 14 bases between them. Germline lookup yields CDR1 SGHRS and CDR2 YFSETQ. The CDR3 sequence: CASSAPTAGNEQFF. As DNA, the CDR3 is TGCGCCAGCAGCGCGCCGACCGCTGGCAATGAGCAGTTCTTC.

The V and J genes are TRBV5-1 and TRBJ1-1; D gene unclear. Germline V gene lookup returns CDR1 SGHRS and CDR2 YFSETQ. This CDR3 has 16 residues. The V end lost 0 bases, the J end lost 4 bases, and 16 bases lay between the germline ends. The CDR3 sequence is CASSLETAGSGTEAFF. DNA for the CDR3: TGCGCCAGCAGCTTGGAAACGGCCGGGTCGGGCACTGAAGCTTTCTTT.